This T cell receptor beta chain was sequenced for a study of T-cell memory formation after mild COVID-19. Study findings and constraints: CD4+ contracting clones were found mainly in CM and EM, and CD8+ ones in EMRA. Contracting clones from day 15 to 85 showed balanced CD4/CD8; later expanders favored CD4+.

TCRdb ran MiXCR on the 5' RACE reads and lists one entry per CDR3 protein. Among about 88,000 distinct CDR3 sequences listed, 20% to 30% were seen once. Regarding this clonotype: Its specificity is unknown.

This CDR3 has 12 residues. The V and J ends lost 3 bases and 4 bases respectively, with 7 bases between them. CDR1 SGHNT and CDR2 YYREEE come from the germline V gene (reference sequence). Material: PBMCs or a T cell subset sorted from them (not recorded which). The chain carries TRBV5-4 and TRBJ1-2; unclear D gene. The sequence was obtained from a man in his late teens or twenties who had mild COVID-19 (a few samples of this study predate the infection). Cell type and time point are not known. CDR3 protein: CASSYPPYGYTF. Here the CDR3 DNA reads TGTGCCAGCAGCTACCCGCCCTATGGCTACACCTTC.